A single sample is the source of the 23 T cell receptor beta chains below, sequenced in a study of T cells in Graves' hyperthyroidism and ophthalmopathy. Using RNA transcripts as the source, TCR beta CDR3 regions were amplified. An initial round of RT-PCR targeting the TCR CDR3 relied on the HTBI primer set. TCRdb processed the multiplex PCR reads anew with MiXCR; each CDR3 protein has one entry. The repertoire holds roughly 560,000 distinct CDR3 sequences, roughly 14% seen once, with over 3.5% in the top ten. Input material: blood. These receptors came from a woman aged 40-49 years with Graves' ophthalmopathy.

This clonotype was seen repeatedly, ten times or more. The J gene is TRBJ2-5, the V gene TRBV28, with D uncertain. The CDR3 sequence is 13 residues long. V was clipped by 2 bases and J by 5 bases, with 9 bases between them. Per germline, CDR1 MDHEN and CDR2 SYDVKM. CDR3 loop: CASSLQIRETQYF. The CDR3 DNA is TGTGCCAGCAGTTTACAGATCCGGGAGACCCAGTACTTC.

This clonotype has a count of ten or more. The gene calls are TRBV6-1 and TRBJ1-1; unclear D gene. The CDR3 is 13 residues long. V was cut by 8 bases and J by 2 bases, with 12 bases left in between. CDR1 and CDR2 from the germline V gene are MNHNS and SASEGT. The CDR3: CASGPKSNTEAFF. The CDR3 bases are TGTGCCAGCGGGCCAAAATCTAACACTGAAGCTTTCTTT.

This clonotype was counted many times. This rearrangement joins TRBV6-2 or TRBV6-3 to TRBJ1-2, with D unresolved. CDR1 and CDR2 (germline): MNHEY, SVGEGT. This CDR3 region has 16 residues. The ends were cut back, 4 bases at V and 9 bases at J, with 24 bases in the middle. The CDR3 sequence is CASSLTWTNSRFSYTF. DNA of the CDR3: TGTGCCAGCAGTTTAACCTGGACCAATAGTAGATTCAGCTACACCTTC.

The CDR3 region is CASTGGTLQETQYF. The CDR3 bases are TGCGCCAGCACTGGGGGCACCCTCCAAGAGACCCAGTACTTC. The chain couples TRBV10-2 to TRBJ2-5, with D possibly being TRBD1 (6 bases). CDR3 length: 14 residues. Germline-derived CDR1 and CDR2 are WSHSY and SAAADI. Trimming shortened V by 7 bases and J by 1 base, and 13 bases separated the two germline ends.

V and J are TRBV14 and TRBJ2-7, with D perhaps TRBD1 or TRBD2 (5 bases each). V lost 4 bases and J lost 3, with 19 bases in between. Per germline, CDR1 SGHDN and CDR2 FVKESK. This CDR3 has 16 residues. DNA of the CDR3: TGTGCCAGCAGCCGTTTAGGCGCAGGGAGCCTCTACGAGCAGTACTTC. Translated, it gives CASSRLGAGSLYEQYF.

This clonotype came up many times. CDR3 sequence (DNA): TGTGCCAGCAGGAGGGGACAGGGCCCACAAGAGACCCAGTACTTC. This sequence encodes CASRRGQGPQETQYF. The V gene is TRBV6-5, the J gene TRBJ2-5; 9 bases align to TRBD1. This CDR3 comprises 15 residues. Per germline, CDR1 MNHEY and CDR2 SVGAGI. With 6 bases clipped from V and 2 bases from J, the junction kept 7 bases outside the gene matches.

This clonotype showed up just a few times. The chain couples TRBV27 to TRBJ2-7; no clear D gene. Germline assignment: CDR1 MNHEY and CDR2 SMNVEV (reference sequence). V was cut by 2 bases and J by 3 bases, with 11 bases left in between. The CDR3 runs to 14 residues. CDR3 sequence reads: CASSLNWFSYEQYF. The CDR3 DNA sequence: TGTGCCAGCAGTTTAAATTGGTTCAGCTACGAGCAGTACTTC.

This clonotype has a count of ten or more. The J gene is TRBJ2-5, the V gene TRBV27; the D gene is possibly TRBD1 (5 bases). The germline V and J ends were trimmed by 1 base and 2 bases, with 8 bases remaining between them. CDR3 length: 14 amino acids. CDR1 and CDR2 (germline): MNHEY, SMNVEV (reference sequence). DNA of the CDR3: TGTGCCAGCAGTTTATGGGGCAGTCAAGAGACCCAGTACTTC. Amino acid sequence: CASSLWGSQETQYF.

This clonotype was seen many times. The rearrangement links TRBV24-1 to TRBJ1-5; D possibly corresponds to TRBD1 (5 bases). Germline V gene data show CDR1 as KGHDR and CDR2 as SFDVKD. The CDR3 extends over 13 amino acids. V lost 4 bases and J lost 9, with 12 bases in between. The CDR3 sequence is CATSDPGGRPQHF. The CDR3 bases are TGTGCCACCAGTGACCCCGGGGGAAGGCCCCAGCATTTT.

The J gene is TRBJ1-2, the V gene TRBV28, with D possibly being TRBD1 (5 bases). V gave up 8 bases and J gave up 3 bases, with 16 bases separating them. The CDR3 totals 14 residues. CDR1 is MDHEN, CDR2 SYDVKM, per germline. The CDR3 spells CASQGGTLDYGYTF. The CDR3 DNA reads as TGTGCCAGCCAGGGAGGAACTCTAGACTATGGCTACACCTTC.

This clonotype was observed many times. V usage is TRBV10-3 and J usage is TRBJ2-7, with 8 bases lining up with TRBD1. V dropped 8 bases and J dropped 2; count of bases not matched to a gene: 14. The CDR3 covers 16 residues. CDR1 and CDR2 (germline): ENHRY, SYGVKD. CDR3 in amino acids: CAIADQRTGSTYEQYF. In DNA form, the CDR3 reads TGTGCCATCGCGGATCAGAGGACAGGGAGTACCTACGAGCAGTACTTC.

This clonotype was picked up many times. The chain is built from TRBV20-1 and TRBJ2-7, with 8 positions matching TRBD2. In germline, CDR1 is DFQATT, CDR2 SNEGSKA (reference sequence). Germline trimming cut 6 bases from V and 2 bases from J; bases unmatched to any gene: 12. This CDR3 is 15 amino acids long. As DNA, the CDR3 is TGCAGTGCCCCGAGGCCGGGACTAGGCCCCTACGAGCAGTACTTC. This translates into CSAPRPGLGPYEQYF.

The chain carries TRBV3-1 and TRBJ1-2; D is uncertain. Germline CDR1 LGHDT, CDR2 YNNKEL (reference sequence). The CDR3 has 13 amino acids. Deletions cut 1 base from V and 8 bases from J, with 11 bases between. The CDR3, as DNA: TGTGCCAGCAGCCAAGTCCGGTGGAACGGCTACACCTTC. Residues: CASSQVRWNGYTF. The entire variable domain, with the rest obtained from reference TRBV3-1 and TRBJ1-2, is as follows: DTAVSQTPKYLVTQMGNDKSIKCEQNLGHDTMYWYKQDSKKFLKIMFSYNNKELIINETVPNRFSPKSPDKAHLNLHINSLELGDSAVYFCASSQVRWNGYTFGSGTRLTVV.

This clonotype was counted ten times or more. The chain couples TRBV6-2 or TRBV6-3 to TRBJ1-5, with D possibly being TRBD1 (5 bases). The V end lost 6 bases, the J end lost 10 bases, and 19 bases lay between the germline ends. The CDR3 has 14 amino acids. CDR1 MNHEY and CDR2 SVGEGT come from the germline V gene. CDR3: CASRRQRGHYPQHF. CDR3 DNA sequence: TGTGCCAGCAGGAGACAGAGAGGGCATTACCCCCAGCATTTT.

This chain links TRBV20-1 with TRBJ2-1; 8 nucleotides align to TRBD2. The germline gives CDR1 DFQATT, CDR2 SNEGSKA (reference sequence). The length of the CDR3 is 15 residues. Germline trimming cut 0 bases from V and 9 bases from J; bases unmatched to any gene: 10. The DNA for the CDR3 is TGCAGTGCTAGAGACGGCGTGGGACTAGGCTCTGAGCAGTTCTTC. Amino acids: CSARDGVGLGSEQFF.

This clonotype has a count of ten or more. The chain joins TRBV28 to TRBJ1-2, with D tentatively TRBD1 (5 bases). The CDR3 has 13 amino acids. CDR1 is MDHEN, CDR2 SYDVKM, per germline. V dropped 2 bases and J dropped 4 bases, with 8 bases sitting between them. CDR3 amino acids: CASSLRTFYGYTF. CDR3 in DNA: TGTGCCAGCAGTTTAAGGACATTCTATGGCTACACCTTC.

In its sample, this clonotype was seen many times. The V and J genes are TRBV11-2 and TRBJ2-5; 9 bases map to TRBD2. CDR1 SGHAT and CDR2 FQNNGV come from the germline V gene. V shed 5 bases and J 5 bases; nucleotides not matched to a gene: 6. This CDR3 spans 14 amino acids. CDR3 residues: CASSVAGVEETQYF. The CDR3 region has the DNA TGTGCCAGCAGCGTAGCGGGAGTGGAGGAGACCCAGTACTTC.

This clonotype was detected ten times or more. This CDR3 reads CASRDGSGSTDTQYF. CDR3 in DNA: TGTGCCAGCAGGGACGGGAGCGGTAGCACAGATACGCAGTATTTT. V is TRBV2 and J is TRBJ2-3; D is perhaps TRBD2 (6 bases). The ends were cut back, 6 bases at V and 0 bases at J, with 13 bases in the middle. The CDR3 totals 15 residues. Germline lookup yields CDR1 SNHLY and CDR2 FYNNEI.

This clonotype has ten or more counts. This sequence joins TRBV6-1 and TRBJ1-1; the D gene is possibly TRBD1 (5 bases). Per germline, CDR1 MNHNS and CDR2 SASEGT. This CDR3 has 13 amino acids. V shed 7 bases and J shed 4 bases, with 13 bases lying between them. The CDR3 is CASKVGGSTEAFF. In nucleotides, the CDR3 is TGTGCCAGCAAGGTGGGGGGGAGCACTGAAGCTTTCTTT.

This clonotype appeared many times. This chain uses TRBV12-3 or TRBV12-4 with TRBJ1-1; maybe TRBD1 (5 bases). V was shortened by 1 base and J by 11 bases, with 11 bases between the two germline ends. The CDR3 contains 12 residues. For the CDR3, the DNA is TGTGCCAGCAGTTTAGGAAGCGGGGACGCTTTCTTT. Its protein is CASSLGSGDAFF.

In its sample, this clonotype was seen many times. The chain recombines TRBV19 with TRBJ2-7; 7 bases line up with TRBD2. CDR1 is LNHDA and CDR2 is SQIVND in the germline V gene (reference sequence). Unmatched junction bases numbered 16, after V lost 5 bases and J lost 3 bases. This CDR3 is built from 17 residues. The CDR3 DNA is TGTGCCAGTAGTCCACCCCCATTAGCGGGCGTCAGCTACGAGCAGTACTTC. Residues: CASSPPPLAGVSYEQYF.

This clonotype was detected ten times or more. This chain links TRBV11-2 with TRBJ1-2; 10 bases agree with TRBD1. From germline, CDR1 is SGHAT and CDR2 FQNNGV. V trimming: 5 bases; J trimming: 4 bases; junction bases outside the gene matches: 10. The CDR3 runs to 16 residues. In DNA form, the CDR3 reads TGTGCCAGCAGCAAAGACAGGGGGCGAGTCAGCTATGGCTACACCTTC. Protein product: CASSKDRGRVSYGYTF. The whole variable domain, remainder taken from reference TRBV11-2 and TRBJ1-2, is EAGVAQSPRYKIIEKRQSVAFWCNPISGHATLYWYQQILGQGPKLLIQFQNNGVVDDSQLPKDRFSAERLKGVDSTLKIQPAKLEDSAVYLCASSKDRGRVSYGYTFGSGTRLTVV.

This clonotype has only a few counts. Its ends do not fully match the called genes, so a read error is possible. The chain recombines TRBV2 with TRBJ2-2, with TRBD2 matching over 9 bases. CDR1 and CDR2 from the germline V gene are SNHLY and FYNNEI. The CDR3 contains 15 residues. The CDR3 nucleotides read TGTGCCAGCAGTGAGAGGCTAGCGGGAACCGGGGGGCTGTTTTTT. It codes for CASSERLAGTGGLFF. The full variable domain, with the rest looked up from reference TRBV2 and TRBJ2-2, is EPEVTQTPSHQVTQMGQEVILRCVPISNHLYFYWYRQILGQKVEFLVSFYNNEISEKSEIFDDQFSVERPDGSNFTLKIRSTKLEDSAMYFCASSERLAGTGGLFFGEGSRLTVL.